What follows describes a single T cell receptor (beta chain). The sample is drawn from a study of blood T cell repertoires in COVID-19. Whole-study context: Specimens from acute and convalescent COVID-19 originated in the United States, Italy and Spain. Nucleic acid was either cDNA or gDNA, and it came from T cells, B-cell-depleted T cells, or PBMCs.

V was clipped by 3 bases and J by 4 bases; unmatched bases: 4. The length of the CDR3 is 15 residues. In germline, CDR1 is SEHNR, CDR2 FQNEAQ (reference sequence). Per the original data handling: It was from reference gene primer amplification that nucleated cell counts were estimated. Data came from immunoSEQ multiplex PCR; TCRdb stores just in-frame clones and leaves some out. That table supplies the V and J calls and clone size; D and trimming were determined from the DNA. The repertoire holds 200,000 or so clones, with approximately 84% as singletons. The V call is TRBV7-9, the J call TRBJ2-7; 12 bases are shared with TRBD1. The specimen was peripheral blood. The receptor was derived from a man aged 50 or older who had recovered from COVID-19. CDR3: CASSLGDRGPYEQYF. The CDR3 DNA follows: TGTGCCAGCAGCTTGGGGGACAGGGGGCCTTACGAGCAGTACTTC.